Reported below is one T cell receptor (beta chain). Sequenced by immunoSEQ multiplex PCR; TCRdb stores in-frame clones only, minus some. The sample carries some 350,000 clones, about 87% recorded once. The data were taken from a study of blood T cell repertoires in COVID-19. With 5 bases clipped from V and 1 base from J, the junction kept 4 bases outside the gene matches. CDR1 is SGHAT and CDR2 is FQNNGV in the germline V gene. The CDR3 contains 17 residues. The sample taken for sequencing was peripheral blood. This rearrangement joins TRBV11-2 to TRBJ2-2; 13 bases fit TRBD2. The TCR originated in a woman between 50 and 59 years old with COVID-19, enrolled during active disease. As DNA, the CDR3 is TGTGCCAGCAGCAAAGGACTAGCGGGGGTGAACACCGGGGAGCTGTTTTTT. Translating gives CASSKGLAGVNTGELFF.